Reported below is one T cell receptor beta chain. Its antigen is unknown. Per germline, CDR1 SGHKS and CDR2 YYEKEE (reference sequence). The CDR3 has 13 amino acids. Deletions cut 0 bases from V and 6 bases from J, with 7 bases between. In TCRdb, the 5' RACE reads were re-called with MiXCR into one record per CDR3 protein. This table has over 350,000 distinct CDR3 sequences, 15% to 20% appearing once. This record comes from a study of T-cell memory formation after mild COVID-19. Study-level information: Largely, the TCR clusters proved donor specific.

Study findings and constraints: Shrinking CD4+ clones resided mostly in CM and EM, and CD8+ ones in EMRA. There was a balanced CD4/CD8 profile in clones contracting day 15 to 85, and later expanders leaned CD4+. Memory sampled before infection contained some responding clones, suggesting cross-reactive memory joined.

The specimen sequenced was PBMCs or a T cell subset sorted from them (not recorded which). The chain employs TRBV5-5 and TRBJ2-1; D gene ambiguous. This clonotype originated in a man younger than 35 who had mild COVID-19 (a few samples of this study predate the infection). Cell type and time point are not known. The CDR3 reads CASSLVGINEQFF. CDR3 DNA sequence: TGTGCCAGCAGCTTGGTAGGAATCAATGAGCAGTTCTTC.